The sequence of this TCR beta chain was determined in a study of cytomegalovirus exposure and HLA in healthy donors. Turning to the study itself: Among the 300 to 500 donors who were genotyped, roughly 86% fell in the genetic ancestry cluster that is associated with self-reported Caucasian donors.

Whole-study findings and limits: The CMV antigen specificity of three CMV-associated chains was confirmed through in vitro analysis.

CDR3 length equals 15 residues. Trimming shortened V by 2 bases and J by 6 bases, and 17 bases separated the two germline ends. Germline V lookup: CDR1 SGHRS, CDR2 YFSETQ. About this clone: Its antigen is still unknown.

Vbeta (60) and Jbeta (13) primers were used in the PCR. Some clones are missing from TCRdb's copy, which holds only in-frame ones; the method was immunoSEQ multiplex PCR. The table has 200,000 to 250,000 clones, about 70% seen once; the top ten hold 1.8%. This receptor was identified in a woman in her 30s in good health and CMV-seronegative. The rearrangement uses TRBV5-1 and TRBJ1-2; no definite D call. Sequences were obtained from PBMCs. The CDR3 coding sequence is TGCGCCAGCAGCTTTTCTGGAGGTGGTGGTGATGGCTACACCTTC. It translates to CASSFSGGGGDGYTF.